The 10 T cell receptor beta chains below all came from one sample that was sequenced in a study of Ad26.COV2.S vaccination and SARS-CoV-2 variants. Only in-frame clones appear in the TCRdb table, and some are missing; sequencing was by immunoSEQ multiplex PCR. The data contain 180,000 or so clones, around 90% of them seen just once; the ten biggest clones take up about 5.5%. The sample consisted of peripheral blood, taken after recovery from COVID-19. These receptors came from a human donor who had recovered from COVID-19.

This chain links TRBV9 with TRBJ2-1, with TRBD2 identical over 11 bases. Germline V lookup: CDR1 SGDLS, CDR2 YYNGEE. The CDR3 extends over 15 amino acids. V lost 0 bases to trimming and J lost 7 bases; unmatched junction nucleotides: 3. In DNA, the CDR3 is TGTGCCAGCAGCGTAGCTCTAGCGGGGGGTAATGAGCAGTTCTTC. As protein: CASSVALAGGNEQFF.

The chain couples TRBV7-9 to TRBJ2-2; D remains unclear. The V gene lost 5 bases and the J gene lost 0 bases, with 4 bases spanning the gap. Germline CDR1 reads SEHNR; CDR2 reads FQNEAQ (reference sequence). The CDR3 totals 13 residues. CDR3: CASSQSNTGELFF. For the CDR3, the DNA is TGTGCCAGCAGCCAATCGAACACCGGGGAGCTGTTTTTT.

The rearrangement uses TRBV6-4 and TRBJ1-6, with a tentative D call TRBD1 (5 bases). Germline CDR1 MRHNA, CDR2 SNTAGT. The germline V and J ends were trimmed by 5 bases and 6 bases, with 11 bases remaining between them. The CDR3 has 14 amino acids. The CDR3: CASSPGWGNSPLHF. The CDR3 DNA is TGTGCCAGCAGTCCAGGGTGGGGTAATTCACCCCTCCACTTT.

The J gene is TRBJ1-6, the V gene TRBV12-3 or TRBV12-4, with TRBD1 matching over 8 bases. This CDR3 contains 12 residues. The V segment lost 7 bases and the J segment 13 bases; nucleotides outside the gene matches: 6. The CDR3 sequence is CASTETGEPLHF. The CDR3 bases are TGTGCCAGCACCGAGACAGGGGAGCCCCTCCACTTT.

The genes are TRBV19 and TRBJ1-1; 7 positions agree with TRBD1. CDR3 size: 14 residues. With V trimmed by 6 bases and J by 1 base, 5 bases remained unmatched. Germline V lookup: CDR1 LNHDA, CDR2 SQIVND (reference sequence). For the CDR3, the DNA is TGTGCCAGTAGCTCCGGGACAGCGAACACTGAAGCTTTCTTT. Protein sequence: CASSSGTANTEAFF.

The table lists this clone with a count of one. The rearrangement joins TRBV12-3 or TRBV12-4 to TRBJ2-1; no clear D. V was cut by 2 bases and J by 9 bases, with 5 bases left in between. This CDR3 has 11 residues. The CDR3 loop reads CASSLSIEQFF. CDR3 coding DNA: TGTGCCAGCAGTTTATCGATTGAGCAGTTCTTC.

This chain connects TRBV25-1 to TRBJ2-7; 7 bases line up with TRBD2. Looked up from germline, CDR1 is MGHDK and CDR2 is SYGVNS. Losses at the gene ends were 3 bases for V and 3 bases for J; bases not matched to a gene: 5. The CDR3 runs 14 residues. The CDR3 sequence is CASSDFGGGYEQYF. For the CDR3, the DNA is TGTGCCAGCAGTGATTTTGGCGGGGGCTACGAGCAGTACTTC.

The chain couples TRBV6-2 or TRBV6-3 to TRBJ1-5, with D unclear. The CDR3 has 13 residues. V lost 2 bases, J lost 7 bases, and 9 bases lay in between. Looked up from germline, CDR1 is MNHEY and CDR2 is SVGEGT. The CDR3 DNA reads as TGTGCCAGCAGTTACGGGCAGGCACAGCCCCAGCATTTT. Translation gives CASSYGQAQPQHF.

The chain links TRBV4-2 to TRBJ2-7, with TRBD2 as a possible D gene (6 bases). This CDR3 is 15 amino acids long. V was trimmed by 2 bases and J by 0 bases, leaving 11 bases between them. The germline gives CDR1 LGHNA, CDR2 YNFKEQ. CDR3 protein: CASSQTLALSYEQYF. In nucleotides, the CDR3 is TGTGCCAGCAGCCAAACTCTAGCGCTCTCCTACGAGCAGTACTTC.

The rearrangement joins TRBV7-3 to TRBJ1-1, with D hard to call. CDR1 SGHTA and CDR2 FQGTGA come from the germline V gene. The CDR3 covers 14 residues. Trimming cost V 5 bases and J 1 base, with 11 bases left between them. The CDR3 is CASSLDGPNTEAFF. CDR3 bases: TGTGCCAGCAGCCTGGACGGACCGAACACTGAAGCTTTCTTT.